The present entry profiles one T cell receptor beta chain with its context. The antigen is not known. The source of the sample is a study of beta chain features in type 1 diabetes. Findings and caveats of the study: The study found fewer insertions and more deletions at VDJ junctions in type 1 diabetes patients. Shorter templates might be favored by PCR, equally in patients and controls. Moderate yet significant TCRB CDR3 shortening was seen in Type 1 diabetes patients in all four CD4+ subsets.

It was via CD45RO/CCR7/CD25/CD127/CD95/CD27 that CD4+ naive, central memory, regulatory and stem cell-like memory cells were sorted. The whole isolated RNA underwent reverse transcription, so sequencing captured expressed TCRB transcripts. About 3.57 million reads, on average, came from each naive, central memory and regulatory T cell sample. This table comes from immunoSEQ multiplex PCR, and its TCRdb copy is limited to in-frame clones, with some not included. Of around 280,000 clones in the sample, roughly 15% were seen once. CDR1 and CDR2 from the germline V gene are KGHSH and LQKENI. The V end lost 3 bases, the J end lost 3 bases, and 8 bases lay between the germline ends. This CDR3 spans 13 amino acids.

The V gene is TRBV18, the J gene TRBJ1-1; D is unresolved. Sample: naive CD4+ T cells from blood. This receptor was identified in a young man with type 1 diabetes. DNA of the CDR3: TGTGCCAGCTCACCTACAGTTGACACTGAAGCTTTCTTT. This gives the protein CASSPTVDTEAFF.